This is a list of T cell receptor beta chains from one sample in a study of OX40 agonist ivuxolimab in advanced cancers. Produced via immunoSEQ multiplex PCR; TCRdb's table is partial and in-frame only. Of about 37,000 clones listed, approximately 80% are singletons. The material sequenced was CD4+ or CD8+ T cells sorted from blood, taken in a trial of the OX40 agonist ivuxolimab. The receptor source for this set is an adult with an advanced solid tumor such as melanoma, head and neck, liver or kidney cancer. CDR3s include the opening cysteine and the closing phenylalanine or tryptophan. The D gene is left open where the match is weak.

J gene	V gene	D gene	CDR3 protein
TRBJ2-3	TRBV6-6	TRBD1	CTTRTGPDTDTQYF
TRBJ2-3	TRBV7-2	.	CASSLGRGVDTDTQYF
TRBJ1-2	TRBV4-2	TRBD1	CASSHSRTGNDGGYTF
TRBJ2-3	TRBV5-1	.	CASSLALAGTDTQYF
TRBJ1-4	TRBV6-5	.	CASSYRGSDEKLFF
TRBJ2-7	TRBV5-8	TRBD1	CASSEGQFPREQYF
TRBJ2-7	TRBV6-6	TRBD2	CASRTGGLAGYEQYF
TRBJ2-3	TRBV2	.	CASRGATDTQYF
TRBJ2-2	TRBV9	.	CASSATGQYTGELFF
TRBJ1-3	TRBV15	.	CATSRDRTGNTIYF
TRBJ2-2	TRBV21-1	.	CASRDTSGRVTGELFF
TRBJ2-7	TRBV2	.	CASRGGYEQYF
TRBJ1-5	TRBV6-5	.	CASSYSGDQPQHF
TRBJ2-7	TRBV19	TRBD1	CASSPGAGTAQYEQYF
TRBJ1-3	TRBV5-4	.	CASSLGGAASPGNTIYF
TRBJ2-7	TRBV7-3	.	CASSLGTTGEQYF
TRBJ2-3	TRBV9	.	CASSPQGGSTLADTQYF
TRBJ2-7	TRBV19	.	CASSVGLQRFYEQYF
TRBJ2-7	TRBV14	.	CASSQGAASYEQYF
TRBJ2-1	TRBV6-1	.	CASTDLQAAYNEQFF
TRBJ2-3	TRBV7-2	TRBD2	CASSLYGLAGQTSTDTQYF
TRBJ2-7	TRBV20-1	.	CSAKKVWEQYF
TRBJ2-3	TRBV7-9	TRBD2	CASSPTEGLAVDTQYF
TRBJ2-1	TRBV4-1	.	CASTSTSRGMNNEQFF
TRBJ1-5	TRBV28	.	CASSFNPAGGILGNQPQHF
TRBJ2-7	TRBV4-1	.	CASSQDGWQGSFEQYF
TRBJ1-5	TRBV10-1	TRBD1	CASSPGGVGQPQHF
TRBJ1-4	TRBV19	.	CASAPTNGEKLFF
TRBJ2-5	TRBV30	.	CAWNFRAAGETQYF
TRBJ1-1	TRBV6-1	.	CASSEQVPRAEAFF
TRBJ2-7	TRBV9	TRBD2	CASSVEIAGFYEQYF
TRBJ1-2	TRBV7-9	.	CASSLEGRRSTF
TRBJ1-2	TRBV9	.	CASSVDSGPGGYTF
TRBJ2-5	TRBV5-5	.	CASSNRGANQETQYF
TRBJ2-1	TRBV2	.	CASRDYTEQFF
TRBJ2-7	TRBV7-9	.	CASSLGATGSTYEQYF
TRBJ2-4	TRBV14	TRBD2	CASSLGTSGSIGSKNIQYF
.	TRBV7-8	.	CASSLLSGSEQYF
TRBJ1-6	TRBV7-9	.	CASRGSGSYNSPLHF
TRBJ2-4	TRBV6-4	.	CASSPSAVDKNIQYF
TRBJ1-4	TRBV6-5	.	CASSDGGYDEKLFF
TRBJ2-2	TRBV28	.	CASSDPGQLLTGELFF
TRBJ2-3	TRBV6-1	TRBD1	CASSAGGAADTQYF
TRBJ2-2	TRBV7-9	.	CASSSQLNTGELFF